This TCR beta chain was captured by sequencing in a study of T-cell reconstitution after alpha-beta-depleted transplantation in children. Unique molecular identifiers tagged the TCRbeta library. TCRdb recomputed calls from the PCR reads with MiXCR, one row per CDR3 protein. Among roughly 610,000 distinct CDR3 sequences listed, roughly a tenth were seen once. This CDR3 contains 13 residues. CDR1 and CDR2 (germline): DFQATT, SNEGSKA (reference sequence). The V gene lost 1 base and the J gene lost 6 bases, with 10 bases spanning the gap. The sample in question was PBMCs from the stem cell graft donor, obtained from the stem cell graft. The sequence was collected from a human donor who donated a stem cell graft to a child with acute myeloid leukemia. The chain carries TRBV20-1 and TRBJ2-1; no firm D call. The CDR3 here is CSARGSQVNEQFF. DNA of the CDR3: TGCAGTGCTAGAGGGTCGCAAGTCAATGAGCAGTTCTTC.